This record covers a single T cell receptor beta chain. What it recognizes is unknown. All trial patients relapsed after autologous stem cell transplantation. The sample is drawn from a study of PD-1 blockade in classical Hodgkin lymphoma. V was pared by 2 bases and J by 4 bases, with 9 bases between. Germline assignment: CDR1 KGHSH and CDR2 LQKENI. The CDR3 extends over 13 amino acids. Assay used: immunoSEQ multiplex PCR; TCRdb lists only in-frame clones, some missing. Of roughly 61,000 clones detected, approximately 90% appear once; the ten largest clones hold under 11%. Study-level points and caveats: Lower baseline TCR diversity was reported for newly diagnosed patients than for healthy donors. Those achieving complete response showed baseline diversity like newly diagnosed patients. Possibly reflecting disease activity or prior therapy, repertoire differences have causes that remain undefined. Exclusion was applied to patients who started nivolumab under 1 year after ASCT.

The source material was peripheral blood mononuclear cells (PBMCs), sampled before the second cycle of nivolumab. The origin of this receptor is a human donor with classical Hodgkin lymphoma. The chain carries TRBV18 and TRBJ2-7; no reliable D call. The CDR3 DNA follows: TGTGCCAGCTCACCAGGGCAGTGGTACGAGCAGTACTTC. Translating it yields CASSPGQWYEQYF.